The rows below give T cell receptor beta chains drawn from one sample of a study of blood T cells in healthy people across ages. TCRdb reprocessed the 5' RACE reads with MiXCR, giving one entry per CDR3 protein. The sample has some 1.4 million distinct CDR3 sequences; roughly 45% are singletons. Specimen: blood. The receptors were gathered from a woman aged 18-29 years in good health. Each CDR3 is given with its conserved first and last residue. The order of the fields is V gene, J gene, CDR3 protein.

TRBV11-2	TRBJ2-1	CASSRPGGPYNEQFF
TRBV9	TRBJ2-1	CASSAACTGSYNEQFF
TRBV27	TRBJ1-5	CASSPSDGGSNQPQHF
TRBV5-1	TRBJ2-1	CASSPGGGPSPNEQFF
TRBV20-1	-	CSAFPGTGSYNEQYF
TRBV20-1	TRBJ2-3	CSARGGLGARYTDTQYF
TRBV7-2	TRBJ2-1	CASSLDPPYNEQFF
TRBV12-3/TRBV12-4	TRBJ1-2	CASSSRAAYGYTF
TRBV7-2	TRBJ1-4	CASSLGKGPTNEKLFF
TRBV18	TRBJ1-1	CASSPATPGLAEAFF
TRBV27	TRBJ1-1	CASSLLLGRGTEAFF
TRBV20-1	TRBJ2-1	CSAKRLAGTSSSYNEQFF
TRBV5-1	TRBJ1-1	CASSRGQGTEAFF
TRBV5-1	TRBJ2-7	CASSTQGRTDLYEQYF
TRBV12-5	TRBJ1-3	CASGLDPPARSGNTIYF
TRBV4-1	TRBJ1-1	CASSQASQNTEAFF
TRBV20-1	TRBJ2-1	CSAPPSGQGAGNGQFF
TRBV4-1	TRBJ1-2	CASGQDPGQDHNYGYTF
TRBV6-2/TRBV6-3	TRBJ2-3	CASRQLAGGRTDTQYF
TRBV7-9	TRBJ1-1	CASSSSLGLPNTEAFF
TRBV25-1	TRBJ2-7	CASGPRGSSYEQYF
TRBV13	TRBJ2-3	CASSLRRNTDTQYF
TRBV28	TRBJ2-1	CASKGSGGDNEQFF
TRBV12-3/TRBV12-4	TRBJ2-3	CATIAGLTDTQYF
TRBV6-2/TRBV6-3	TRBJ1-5	CASTYPGQQSAQHF
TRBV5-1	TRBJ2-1	CASSLVLAAYNEQFF
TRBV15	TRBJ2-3	CATSRDQAGTDTQYF
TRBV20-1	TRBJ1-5	CSARSPTGSNQPQHF
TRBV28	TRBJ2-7	CASSCRWGGSDEQYF
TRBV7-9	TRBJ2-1	CASSPWTSDEQFF
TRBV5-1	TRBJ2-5	CASSTGQGVQETQYF
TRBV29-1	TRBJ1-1	CSVHGGGWNTEAFF
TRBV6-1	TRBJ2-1	CASRESGGYNEQFF
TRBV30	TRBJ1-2	CAWISGTLVSYTF
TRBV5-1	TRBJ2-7	CASSYMTGDYEQYF
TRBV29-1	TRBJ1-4	CSFSNPTTGGSGKLFF
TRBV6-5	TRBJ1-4	CASSRGQAEEKLFF
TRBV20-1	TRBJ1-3	CSAPFPGRTGNTIYF
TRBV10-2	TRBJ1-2	CASSEGPADYGYTF
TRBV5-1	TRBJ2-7	CASSADSTYEQYF
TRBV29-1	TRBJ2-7	CSVEDRVDYEQYF
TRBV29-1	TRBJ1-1	CSGRNTEAFF
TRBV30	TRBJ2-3	CAWSADTQYF
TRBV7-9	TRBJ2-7	CASSSSDGTANYEQYF
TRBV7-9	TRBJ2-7	CASSLLAGALEYEQYF
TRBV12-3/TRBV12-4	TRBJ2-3	CASSLHLAGGQRGDTQYF
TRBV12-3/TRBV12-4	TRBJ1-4	CASSLALPWTQNEKLFF
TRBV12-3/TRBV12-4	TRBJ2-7	CASSLGVSSYEQYF
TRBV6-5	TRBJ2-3	CASGRDRRAGTDTQYF
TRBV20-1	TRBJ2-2	CSAGPGGHNTGELFF
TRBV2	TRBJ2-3	CASSAGREDTQYF